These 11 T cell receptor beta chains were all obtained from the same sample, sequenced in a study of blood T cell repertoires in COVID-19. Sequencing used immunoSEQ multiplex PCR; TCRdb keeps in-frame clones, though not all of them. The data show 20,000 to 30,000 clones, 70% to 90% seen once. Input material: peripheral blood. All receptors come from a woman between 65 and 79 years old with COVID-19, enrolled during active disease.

DNA of the CDR3: TGTGCCAGCAGCATGGACAGCCTAACTGAAGCTTTCTTT. Protein: CASSMDSLTEAFF. The rearrangement joins TRBV5-4 to TRBJ1-1; the D gene is possibly TRBD1 (6 bases). Per germline, CDR1 SGHNT and CDR2 YYREEE (reference sequence). The CDR3 has 13 amino acids. V was shortened by 4 bases and J by 5 bases, with 12 bases between the two germline ends.

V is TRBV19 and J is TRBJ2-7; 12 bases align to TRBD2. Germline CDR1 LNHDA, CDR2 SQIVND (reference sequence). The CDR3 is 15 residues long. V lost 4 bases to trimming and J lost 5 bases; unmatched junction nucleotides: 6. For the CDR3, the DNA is TGTGCCAGTAGTAGTACTAGCGGGAGGTGCCACGAGCAGTACGTC. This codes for CASSSTSGRCHEQYV.

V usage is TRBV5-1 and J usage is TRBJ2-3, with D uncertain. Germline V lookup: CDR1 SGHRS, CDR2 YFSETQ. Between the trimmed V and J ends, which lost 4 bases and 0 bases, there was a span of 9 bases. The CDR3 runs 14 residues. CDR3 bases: TGCGCCAGCAGCCCCGGTGCTAGCACAGATACGCAGTATTTT. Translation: CASSPGASTDTQYF.

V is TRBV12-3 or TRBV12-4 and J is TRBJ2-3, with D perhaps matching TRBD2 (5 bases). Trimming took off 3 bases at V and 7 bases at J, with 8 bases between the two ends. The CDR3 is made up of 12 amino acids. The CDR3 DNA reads TGTGCCAGCAGTTTGAGCGGACATACGCAGTATTTT. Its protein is CASSLSGHTQYF.

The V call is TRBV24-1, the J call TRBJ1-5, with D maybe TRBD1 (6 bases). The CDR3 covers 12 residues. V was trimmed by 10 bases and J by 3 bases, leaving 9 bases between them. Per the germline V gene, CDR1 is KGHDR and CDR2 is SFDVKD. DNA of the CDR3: TGTGCCACAGGACAGCCCAATCAGCCCCAGCATTTT. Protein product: CATGQPNQPQHF.

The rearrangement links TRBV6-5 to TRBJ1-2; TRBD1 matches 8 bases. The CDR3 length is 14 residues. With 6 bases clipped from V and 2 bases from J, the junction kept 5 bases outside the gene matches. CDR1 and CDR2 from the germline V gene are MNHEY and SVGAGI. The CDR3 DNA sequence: TGTGCCAGCAGCAAAGACAGGGGAAACTATGGCTACACCTTC. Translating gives CASSKDRGNYGYTF.

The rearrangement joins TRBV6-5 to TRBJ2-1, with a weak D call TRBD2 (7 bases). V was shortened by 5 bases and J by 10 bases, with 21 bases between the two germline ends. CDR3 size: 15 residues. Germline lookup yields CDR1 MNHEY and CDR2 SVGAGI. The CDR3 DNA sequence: TGTGCCAGCAGTCCCTATAAGGGGGGGGCCGAAGAGCAGTTCTTC. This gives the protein CASSPYKGGAEEQFF.

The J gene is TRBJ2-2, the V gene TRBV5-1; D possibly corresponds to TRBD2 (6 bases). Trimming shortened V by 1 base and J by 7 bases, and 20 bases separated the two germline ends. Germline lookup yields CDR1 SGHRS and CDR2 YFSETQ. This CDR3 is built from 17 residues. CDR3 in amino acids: CASSLKAGWQEGGELFF. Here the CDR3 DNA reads TGCGCCAGCAGCTTGAAGGCAGGATGGCAGGAGGGCGGGGAGCTGTTTTTT.

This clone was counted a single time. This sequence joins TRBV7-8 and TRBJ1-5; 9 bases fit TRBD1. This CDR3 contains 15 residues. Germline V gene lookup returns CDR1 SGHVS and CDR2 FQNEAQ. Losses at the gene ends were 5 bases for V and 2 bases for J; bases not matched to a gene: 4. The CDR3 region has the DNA TGTGCCAGCAGCAACAGGGGGCTGGGCAATCAGCCCCAGCATTTT. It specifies CASSNRGLGNQPQHF.

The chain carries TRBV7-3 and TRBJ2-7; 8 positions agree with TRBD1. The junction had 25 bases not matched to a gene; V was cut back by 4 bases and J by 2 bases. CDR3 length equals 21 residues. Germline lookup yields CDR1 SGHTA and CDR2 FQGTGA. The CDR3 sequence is CASSSDGQGPHARDRTYEQYV. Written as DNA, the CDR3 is TGTGCCAGCAGCTCAGACGGACAGGGACCCCATGCAAGAGACAGAACCTACGAGCAGTACGTC.

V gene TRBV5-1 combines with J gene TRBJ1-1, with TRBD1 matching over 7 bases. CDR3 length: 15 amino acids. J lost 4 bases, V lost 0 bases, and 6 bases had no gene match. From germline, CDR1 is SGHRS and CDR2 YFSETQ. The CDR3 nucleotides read TGCGCCAGCAGCTTGGGACAGGGCCGTAGCACTGAAGCTTTCTTT. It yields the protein CASSLGQGRSTEAFF.